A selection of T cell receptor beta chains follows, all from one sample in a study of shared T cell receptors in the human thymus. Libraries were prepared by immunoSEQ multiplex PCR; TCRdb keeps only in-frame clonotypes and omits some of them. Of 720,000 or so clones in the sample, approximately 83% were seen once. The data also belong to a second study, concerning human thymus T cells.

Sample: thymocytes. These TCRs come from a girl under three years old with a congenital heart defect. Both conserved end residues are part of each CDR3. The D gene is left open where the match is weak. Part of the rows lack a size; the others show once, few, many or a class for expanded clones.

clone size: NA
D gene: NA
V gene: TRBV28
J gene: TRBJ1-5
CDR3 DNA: TGTGCCAGCAGTAATCGACAGCGACTCAATCAGCCCCAGCATTTT
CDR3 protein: CASSNRQRLNQPQHF

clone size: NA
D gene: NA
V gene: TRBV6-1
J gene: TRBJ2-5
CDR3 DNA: TGTGCCAGCAGTGAATCGGGGGTGCGGTGGACCCAGTACTTC
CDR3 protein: CASSESGVRWTQYF

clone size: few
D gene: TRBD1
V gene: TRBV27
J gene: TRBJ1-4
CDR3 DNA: TGTGCCAGCAGTCTTCGGACAGGGGGCGATGAAAAACTGTTTTTT
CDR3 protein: CASSLRTGGDEKLFF

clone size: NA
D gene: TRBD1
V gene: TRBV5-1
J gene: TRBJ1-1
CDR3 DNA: TGCGCCAGCCGCCGGGGACAGGCGATGAACACTGAAGCTTTCTTT
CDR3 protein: CASRRGQAMNTEAFF

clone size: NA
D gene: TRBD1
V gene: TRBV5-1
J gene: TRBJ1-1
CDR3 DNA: TGCGCCAGCAGCAAAAGTCTCAGACAGGGGGGCACTGAAGCTTTCTTT
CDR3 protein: CASSKSLRQGGTEAFF

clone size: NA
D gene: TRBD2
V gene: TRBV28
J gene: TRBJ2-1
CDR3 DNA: TGTGCCAGCAGTCAGCGGGGGGGCCTTGGGAATGAGCAGTTCTTC
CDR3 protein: CASSQRGGLGNEQFF

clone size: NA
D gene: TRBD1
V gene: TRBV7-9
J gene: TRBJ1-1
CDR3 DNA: TGTGCCAGCAGCTTAGGGAGTGACAGGGGGGAGACTGAAGCTTTCTTT
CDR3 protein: CASSLGSDRGETEAFF

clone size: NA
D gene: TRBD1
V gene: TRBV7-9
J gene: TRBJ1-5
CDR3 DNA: TGTGCCAGCAGCATCGGGACAGCCCATGAATTAAGTCAGCCCCAGCATTTT
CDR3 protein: CASSIGTAHELSQPQHF

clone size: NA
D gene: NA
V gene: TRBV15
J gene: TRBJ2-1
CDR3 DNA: TGTGCCACTGGGGACAAATACAATGAGCAGTTCTTC
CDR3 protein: CATGDKYNEQFF

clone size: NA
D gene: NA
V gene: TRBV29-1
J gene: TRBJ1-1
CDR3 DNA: TGCAGCGTTGAATCCGGCAGGGGCCCTGAAGCTTTCTTT
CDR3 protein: CSVESGRGPEAFF

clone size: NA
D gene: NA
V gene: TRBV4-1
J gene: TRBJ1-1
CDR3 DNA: TGCGCCAGCAGCCAAGGCCCCGTTGACAGATACACTGAAGCTTTCTTT
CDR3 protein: CASSQGPVDRYTEAFF

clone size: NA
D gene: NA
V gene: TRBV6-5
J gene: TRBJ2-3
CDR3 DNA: TGTGCCAGCAGGTACACCGGGTACCTTGGAGATACGCAGTATTTT
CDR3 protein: CASRYTGYLGDTQYF

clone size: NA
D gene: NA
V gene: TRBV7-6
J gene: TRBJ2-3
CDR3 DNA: TGTGCCAGCAGCTCCTCACGTTTTCGGGGAGATACGCAGTATTTT
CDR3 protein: CASSSSRFRGDTQYF

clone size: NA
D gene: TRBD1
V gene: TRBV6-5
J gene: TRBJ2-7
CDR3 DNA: TGTGCCAGCAGTAAACCGGGACAGGGCGAATACGAGCAGTACTTC
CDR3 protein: CASSKPGQGEYEQYF